This TCR beta chain originates from a study of beta chain features in type 1 diabetes. Study observations and caveats: Type 1 diabetes patients had TCRB CDR3s that were shorter (moderately but significantly so) in all four CD4+ subsets.

The CDR3 has 11 residues. Germline CDR1 and CDR2: MDHEN and SYDVKM. V lost 5 bases to trimming and J lost 4 bases, with 5 bases between them. In regard to this clone: No antigen is known for it.

Expressed TCRB transcripts were sequenced after all isolated RNA was converted to cDNA. This table comes from immunoSEQ multiplex PCR, and its TCRdb copy is limited to in-frame clones, with some not included. This sample carries 300,000 to 400,000 clones, over 8.5% of them seen once, and the ten largest clones take about 0.63%. This sequence joins TRBV28 and TRBJ1-1; unclear D gene. This TCR was recovered from a man younger than 40 with type 1 diabetes. Sequencing was done on a sample of central memory CD4+ T cells from blood. This CDR3 reads CASSRGTEAFF. The CDR3 nucleotides read TGTGCCAGCAGTCGGGGCACTGAAGCTTTCTTT.